The 30 T cell receptor beta chains given below trace back to one sample, sequenced in a study of T-cell reconstitution after alpha-beta-depleted transplantation in children. During its preparation, the TCRbeta library received unique molecular identifiers. TCRdb independently ran MiXCR on the PCR reads; one entry per CDR3 protein. The repertoire holds roughly 500,000 distinct CDR3 sequences, with around 12% as singletons. Sequencing used PBMCs from the stem cell graft donor, obtained from the stem cell graft. These TCRs come from a human donor who donated a stem cell graft to a child with combined immunodeficiency.

This chain connects TRBV27 to TRBJ2-7; TRBD1 matches 9 bases. Germline CDR1 MNHEY, CDR2 SMNVEV (reference sequence). With V trimmed by 2 bases and J by 2 bases, 7 bases remained unmatched. The CDR3 is made up of 16 amino acids. The CDR3 DNA reads as TGTGCCAGCAGTTTAGCGGGACAGGGTGGGACCTACGAGCAGTACTTC. The encoded protein is CASSLAGQGGTYEQYF.

This clonotype was observed at least ten times. In nucleotides, the CDR3 is TGTGCCAGCAGAGCCCCTGGCCTAGCGGGATTTGAGCAGTACTTC. Encoded protein: CASRAPGLAGFEQYF. This chain links TRBV12-3 or TRBV12-4 with TRBJ2-7; 9 bases are a match to TRBD2. V gave up 6 bases and J gave up 7 bases; unmatched junction bases: 13. The CDR3 extends over 15 amino acids.

This clonotype came up a few times. This chain joins TRBV28 and TRBJ2-7; 9 bases line up with TRBD1. The V gene end was trimmed by 10 bases and the J gene end by 3 bases; junction bases not matched to a gene: 13. The germline V gene encodes CDR1 MDHEN and CDR2 SYDVKM. The CDR3 has 15 amino acids. CDR3 DNA sequence: TGTGCCACTACGGTCCCGGGACAGGGAAACTACGAGCAGTACTTC. It is translated as CATTVPGQGNYEQYF.

V usage is TRBV27 and J usage is TRBJ2-1; D tentatively reads TRBD1 or TRBD2 (5 bases each). Germline V gene sequence: CDR1 MNHEY, CDR2 SMNVEV (reference sequence). V lost 4 bases, J lost 2 bases, and 18 bases lay in between. CDR3 size: 17 residues. CDR3 bases: TGTGCCAGCAGTTCCGCCCTAGACCGGGACGCCTACAATGAGCAGTTCTTC. Protein product: CASSSALDRDAYNEQFF.

This clonotype occurred many times. The chain carries TRBV6-5 and TRBJ2-7; unclear D gene. Germline CDR1 is MNHEY and CDR2 is SVGAGI. With 8 bases removed from V and 0 bases from J, the gap between germline ends came to 14 bases. The CDR3 consists of 14 residues. The CDR3 nucleotides are TGTGCCAGCGGCCGGAGCCGATACTCCTACGAGCAGTACTTC. Its translation is CASGRSRYSYEQYF.

This clonotype has ten or more counts. V usage is TRBV24-1 and J usage is TRBJ2-3; D perhaps matches TRBD1 (5 bases). Germline V CDR1 and CDR2: KGHDR, SFDVKD. The CDR3 spans 17 residues. Trimming took off 1 base at V and 0 bases at J, with 13 bases between the two ends. The CDR3 bases are TGTGCCACCAGTGATTTTGGGGCTTCGACTAGCACAGATACGCAGTATTTT. It translates to CATSDFGASTSTDTQYF.

This clonotype was picked up many times. The chain is built from TRBV29-1 and TRBJ2-1; 14 bases align to TRBD2. Germline V lookup: CDR1 SQVTM, CDR2 ANQGSEA. CDR3 length equals 14 residues. The V and J ends lost 7 bases and 7 bases, in that order; junction bases with no gene match: 6. CDR3 in DNA: TGCAGCGAAACCGGGACTAGCGGGAGTAATGAGCAGTTCTTC. Amino acid sequence: CSETGTSGSNEQFF.

This clonotype appeared many times. This chain joins TRBV12-3 or TRBV12-4 and TRBJ2-7; weak D call: TRBD2 (5 bases). The CDR3 covers 13 residues. The V end lost 3 bases, the J end lost 5 bases, and 11 bases lay between the germline ends. CDR3 in DNA: TGTGCCAGCAGTTTGGCGGGTTTCGACGAGCAGTACTTC. It is translated as CASSLAGFDEQYF.

This clonotype was picked up many times. V is TRBV28 and J is TRBJ1-1, with 8 bases matching TRBD1. CDR1 is MDHEN and CDR2 is SYDVKM in the germline V gene. The CDR3 spans 14 residues. V gave up 2 bases and J gave up 6 bases; unmatched junction bases: 5. The CDR3 region has the DNA TGTGCCAGCAGTTTACTCAGGGGGCAGGCTGAAGCTTTCTTT. This gives the protein CASSLLRGQAEAFF.

The rearrangement joins TRBV9 to TRBJ2-6; the match to TRBD2 covers 8 bases. Germline trimming cut 3 bases from V and 2 bases from J; bases unmatched to any gene: 7. In germline, CDR1 is SGDLS, CDR2 YYNGEE. This CDR3 has 17 residues. CDR3 region: CASSGSLAGPGANVLTF. CDR3 bases: TGTGCCAGCAGCGGATCCCTAGCGGGTCCTGGGGCCAACGTCCTGACTTTC.

In this sample, this clonotype turned up many times. The chain links TRBV12-3 or TRBV12-4 to TRBJ1-1; no clear D. The CDR3 contains 15 residues. V lost 3 bases, J lost 0 bases, and 11 bases lay in between. DNA for the CDR3: TGTGCCAGCAGTTTCGCACCCTTTATGAACACTGAAGCTTTCTTT. Its protein is CASSFAPFMNTEAFF.

This clonotype was counted many times. This chain joins TRBV6-2 or TRBV6-3 and TRBJ2-7; maybe TRBD1 (6 bases). The CDR3 contains 14 residues. Between the trimmed V and J ends, which lost 7 bases and 6 bases, there was a span of 19 bases. The germline CDR1 and CDR2 sequences are MNHEY and SVGEGT. This CDR3 is CASIKGQSYGEQYF. CDR3 DNA: TGTGCCAGCATCAAAGGACAGAGCTACGGCGAGCAGTACTTC.

This clonotype has only a few counts. This chain connects TRBV27 to TRBJ1-4; 11 bases align to TRBD1. The J segment lost 8 bases and the V segment lost 4 bases, leaving 6 bases of the junction unmatched. Germline V lookup: CDR1 MNHEY, CDR2 SMNVEV (reference sequence). The CDR3 is made up of 15 amino acids. The CDR3 sequence: CASSSLRDRGEKLFF. The CDR3 DNA follows: TGTGCCAGCAGTTCCCTCCGGGACAGGGGGGAAAAACTGTTTTTT.

This clonotype was counted ten times or more. V is TRBV6-2 or TRBV6-3 and J is TRBJ2-5, with 10 positions matching TRBD1. The germline CDR1 and CDR2 sequences are MNHEY and SVGEGT. This CDR3 spans 15 amino acids. V was pared by 5 bases and J by 1 base, with 4 bases of the junction left unmatched. The chain's CDR3 is CASSDRGRLQETQYF. As DNA, the CDR3 is TGTGCCAGCAGTGACAGGGGGCGCCTCCAAGAGACCCAGTACTTC.

There are many counts of this clonotype. The chain employs TRBV5-1 and TRBJ2-3; TRBD2 aligns across 8 bases. The J segment lost 2 bases and the V segment lost 3 bases, leaving 5 bases of the junction unmatched. Germline lookup yields CDR1 SGHRS and CDR2 YFSETQ. There are 15 residues in the CDR3. CDR3 nucleotide sequence: TGCGCCAGCAGCTCGGGACTAGTTTTCACAGATACGCAGTATTTT. Its translation is CASSSGLVFTDTQYF.

In its sample, this clonotype was seen a few times. The chain links TRBV7-9 to TRBJ2-7; D might be TRBD1 (5 bases). The germline gives CDR1 SEHNR, CDR2 FQNEAQ (reference sequence). The CDR3 sequence is 16 residues long. V lost 6 bases to trimming and J lost 1 base, with 19 bases between them. The CDR3 reads CASSRLDISRSYEQYF. Written as DNA, the CDR3 is TGTGCCAGCAGTCGCCTGGACATTAGCCGGTCCTACGAGCAGTACTTC. Together with reference TRBV7-9 and TRBJ2-7, the CDR3 gives the full variable domain: DTGVSQNPRHKITKRGQNVTFRCDPISEHNRLYWYRQTLGQGPEFLTYFQNEAQLEKSRLLSDRFSAERPKGSFSTLEIQRTEQGDSAMYLCASSRLDISRSYEQYFGPGTRLTVT.

J is TRBJ1-3 and V is TRBV7-9, with D maybe TRBD1 (6 bases). V was shortened by 5 bases and J by 3 bases, with 14 bases between the two germline ends. CDR3 length equals 15 residues. CDR1 and CDR2 (germline): SEHNR, FQNEAQ (reference sequence). CDR3 sequence (DNA): TGTGCCAGCAGCCTACAGGGTGAAATTGGAAACACCATATATTTT. This translates into CASSLQGEIGNTIYF.

This clonotype was seen a few times. V is TRBV7-2 and J is TRBJ1-3; D call uncertain. V lost 5 bases to trimming and J lost 9 bases, with 17 bases between them. The germline gives CDR1 SGHTA, CDR2 FQGNSA. The CDR3 length is 14 residues. CDR3 protein: CASSPAGEVGTIYF. CDR3 DNA sequence: TGTGCCAGCAGCCCAGCCGGGGAGGTCGGCACCATATATTTT.

CDR3 DNA sequence: TGTGCCAGCAGTCCGGGACAGGGAACTTCCGAGCAGTACTTC. Translating it yields CASSPGQGTSEQYF. This chain links TRBV12-3 or TRBV12-4 with TRBJ2-7; 9 bases are a match to TRBD1. J gave up 6 bases and V 5 bases, and 8 bases lay outside the gene matches. This CDR3 is built from 14 residues.

This clonotype showed up just a few times. This chain uses TRBV20-1 with TRBJ1-5, with D perhaps TRBD1 (5 bases). Trimming took off 3 bases at V and 8 bases at J, with 17 bases between the two ends. This CDR3 comprises 14 residues. The germline CDR1 and CDR2 sequences are DFQATT and SNEGSKA (reference sequence). The CDR3 nucleotides are TGCAGTGCTAGGGGGCCGGCCCTAAGGGAGCCCCAGCATTTT. Encoded protein: CSARGPALREPQHF.

This clonotype was detected only a few times. The chain has TRBV30 and TRBJ1-2, with D uncertain. The CDR3 length is 13 residues. Germline CDR1 reads GTSNPN; CDR2 reads SVGIG (reference sequence). Between the trimmed V and J ends, which lost 3 bases and 2 bases, there was a span of 10 bases. Here the CDR3 DNA reads TGTGCCTGGAGGCCCCCGGGGAACTATGGCTACACCTTC. It specifies CAWRPPGNYGYTF.

This clonotype has a count of ten or more. V is TRBV27 and J is TRBJ2-7; 11 nucleotides match TRBD2. With V trimmed by 6 bases and J by 6 bases, 7 bases remained unmatched. The CDR3 totals 14 residues. Germline assignment: CDR1 MNHEY and CDR2 SMNVEV (reference sequence). CDR3 loop: CASRVAGGPPEQYF. The CDR3 region has the DNA TGTGCCAGCAGGGTAGCGGGAGGGCCCCCCGAGCAGTACTTC.

In this sample, this clonotype turned up a few times. The rearrangement links TRBV19 to TRBJ1-6; D uncertain. V lost 7 bases and J 9 bases, leaving 13 bases between the germline ends. Germline CDR1 reads LNHDA; CDR2 reads SQIVND (reference sequence). The CDR3 is made up of 13 amino acids. The CDR3 sequence: CASNFGIGSPLHF. CDR3 bases: TGTGCCAGTAACTTCGGTATCGGTTCACCCCTCCACTTT.

The chain carries TRBV5-1 and TRBJ2-1; 11 bases match TRBD2. With 4 bases clipped from V and 7 bases from J, the junction kept 7 bases outside the gene matches. Germline CDR1 SGHRS, CDR2 YFSETQ. The CDR3 is 15 amino acids. CDR3: CASSPTSGSGNEQFF. CDR3 coding DNA: TGCGCCAGCAGCCCAACTAGCGGGAGTGGTAATGAGCAGTTCTTC.

The chain combines TRBV5-6 with TRBJ1-6; possible D gene TRBD1, 6 bases. V was pared by 4 bases and J by 9 bases, with 17 bases between. The CDR3 covers 15 residues. Looked up from germline, CDR1 is SGHDT and CDR2 is YYEEEE. This CDR3 is CASSSPRGDSSPLHF. The CDR3, as DNA: TGTGCCAGCAGCAGCCCCAGGGGTGATAGTTCACCCCTCCACTTT. The complete variable domain, with remaining parts taken from reference TRBV5-6 and TRBJ1-6, reads DAGVTQSPTHLIKTRGQQVTLRCSPKSGHDTVSWYQQALGQGPQFIFQYYEEEERQRGNFPDRFSGHQFPNYSSELNVNALLLGDSALYLCASSSPRGDSSPLHFGNGTRLTVT.

The rearrangement uses TRBV18 and TRBJ2-5, with TRBD1 as a possible D gene (6 bases). The V gene lost 6 bases and the J gene lost 2 bases, with 16 bases spanning the gap. CDR1 is KGHSH, CDR2 LQKENI, per germline. CDR3 length: 15 amino acids. CDR3: CASSQDSLPQETQYF. CDR3 DNA: TGTGCCAGCTCGCAGGACAGCTTACCGCAAGAGACCCAGTACTTC.

This clonotype appeared many times. The V and J genes are TRBV7-2 and TRBJ2-7, with D perhaps matching TRBD2 (5 bases). The CDR3 runs 12 residues. From germline, CDR1 is SGHTA and CDR2 FQGNSA. Deletions cut 1 base from V and 5 bases from J, with 6 bases between. As DNA, the CDR3 is TGTGCCAGCAGCTTAGGGGGAGACGAGCAGTACTTC. This encodes CASSLGGDEQYF.

The chain combines TRBV4-2 with TRBJ1-4, with TRBD1 matching over 8 bases. V was pared by 0 bases and J by 8 bases, with 5 bases of the junction left unmatched. CDR1 is LGHNA and CDR2 is YNFKEQ in the germline V gene. The CDR3 runs to 15 residues. The CDR3 sequence: CASSQEDRVGEKLFF. The CDR3, as DNA: TGTGCCAGCAGCCAAGAGGACAGGGTCGGGGAAAAACTGTTTTTT.

The J gene is TRBJ2-1, the V gene TRBV4-3; TRBD1 agrees at 7 bases. CDR3 length equals 17 residues. V shed 3 bases, J shed 0 bases, and the junction held 8 bases outside the gene matches. Germline V lookup: CDR1 LGHNA, CDR2 YSLEER. CDR3 sequence (DNA): TGCGCCAGCAGCCATCCATCAGGGGGAAGCTCCTACAATGAGCAGTTCTTC. Encoded protein: CASSHPSGGSSYNEQFF.

This clonotype was detected a few times. The chain links TRBV5-1 to TRBJ2-2; D is undetermined. The CDR3 loop spans 14 amino acids. The germline V and J ends were trimmed by 0 bases and 7 bases, with 10 bases remaining between them. Germline V gene data show CDR1 as SGHRS and CDR2 as YFSETQ. The DNA for the CDR3 is TGCGCCAGCAGCTTGGAGGGTCAGAACGGGGAGCTGTTTTTT. This encodes CASSLEGQNGELFF.